The 8 T cell receptor beta chains below come from one sample, sequenced in a study of CXCR3-negative and CXCR3-positive naive CD8 T cells. Through 5' RACE with UMI labels, the TRB cDNA libraries were prepared. TCRdb reprocessed the 5' RACE reads and reports one entry per CDR3 protein, with no DNA. The sample has around 140,000 distinct CDR3 sequences. Sequenced sample: naive CXCR3- CD8+ T cells from blood. Subset specified: CD45RO-CCR7+CD27+CD95- naive CD8+ T cells lacking CXCR3 (TNR3-). The source of these receptors is a human donor in good health. Some clones in this sample may be carry-over from other donors' samples.

CDR3 loop: CSARGRKETEAFF. This chain uses TRBV20-1 with TRBJ1-1; checking the TCRdb D call of TRBD1 is not possible without DNA. Germline CDR1 DFQATT, CDR2 SNEGSKA (reference sequence). The length of the CDR3 is 13 residues.

The rearrangement uses TRBV14 and TRBJ2-1; TCRdb's D gene call, TRBD1, goes unchecked for lack of DNA. From germline, CDR1 is SGHDN and CDR2 FVKESK. CDR3 size: 14 residues. This chain's CDR3 is CASSQRTGIDEQFF.

The genes are TRBV24-1 and TRBJ2-3. The CDR3 spans 17 residues. CDR1 and CDR2 from the germline V gene are KGHDR and SFDVKD. This CDR3 reads CATSDMRGTGGTDTQYF.

V gene TRBV6-5 combines with J gene TRBJ2-7; TCRdb designates TRBD1, a call that cannot be tested without DNA. This CDR3 spans 17 amino acids. Germline V gene data show CDR1 as MNHEY and CDR2 as SVGAGI. The CDR3 spells CASSISTGFKVPYEQYF.

V is TRBV4-3 and J is TRBJ2-1. The CDR3 is made up of 16 amino acids. Germline CDR1 is LGHNA and CDR2 is YSLEER. CDR3 region: CASSQESLLVVREQFF.

This sequence joins TRBV5-1 and TRBJ2-1; checking the TCRdb D call of TRBD1 is not possible without DNA. This CDR3 has 16 residues. From germline, CDR1 is SGHRS and CDR2 YFSETQ. The CDR3 reads CASSVIQGAEAGEQFF.

The chain uses TRBV21-1 and TRBJ1-5; the D call of TRBD1 rests on TCRdb alone, since no DNA is present to check it. TRBV21-1 is a known pseudogene. This CDR3 is 15 amino acids long. CDR3 sequence reads: CASAAGGASNQPQHF.

The rearrangement joins TRBV6-1 to TRBJ1-5. Germline CDR1 and CDR2: MNHNS and SASEGT. The CDR3 consists of 16 residues. The CDR3 reads CASSPSLRDRNQPQHF.